This TCR beta chain is from a study of cytomegalovirus exposure and HLA in healthy donors. Study-level findings and limits: The authors listed approximately 150 TCR beta chains as cytomegalovirus-associated.

The assay was immunoSEQ multiplex PCR, and TCRdb's table has in-frame clones only and misses some. This sample has about 160,000 clones, with approximately 89% found just once. Separate from the approximately 730-subject first cohort, the 120-subject validation cohort was the one that the donors belonged to. This clone has a single count. As yet, its antigen is unknown. This clonotype was obtained from a man aged 18 to 29 in good health and CMV-seropositive. What was sequenced was PBMCs.

CDR3 amino acids: CASSLQGQGRGGEQYF. For the CDR3, the DNA is TGTGCCAGCAGTTTACAAGGACAGGGAAGGGGGGGGGAGCAGTACTTC. The chain has TRBV28 and TRBJ2-7, with TRBD1 as a possible D gene (8 bases). Looked up from germline, CDR1 is MDHEN and CDR2 is SYDVKM. V lost 2 bases to trimming and J lost 7 bases, with 21 bases between them. The CDR3 length is 16 residues.